The 20 T cell receptor beta chains in this list originate from one sample, sequenced in a study of cytomegalovirus exposure and HLA in healthy donors. PCR used 60 Vbeta primers and 13 Jbeta primers. The method was immunoSEQ multiplex PCR; TCRdb's version includes in-frame clones alone and lacks a portion of them. The sample gives about 190,000 clones, over 70% of which show up once; roughly 1.3% is in the top ten. Input material: PBMCs. The receptors were sampled from a man younger than 40 in good health and CMV-seronegative.

This clone was detected once. The chain recombines TRBV19 with TRBJ1-2, with 9 nucleotides matching TRBD1. Germline V gene data show CDR1 as LNHDA and CDR2 as SQIVND (reference sequence). The J segment lost 4 bases and the V segment lost 6 bases, leaving 12 bases of the junction unmatched. This CDR3 comprises 16 residues. CDR3 DNA: TGTGCCAGTAGGAGCACCCCGGGACAGGGAGGCTATGGCTACACCTTC. This encodes CASRSTPGQGGYGYTF.

V gene TRBV18 combines with J gene TRBJ2-7, with TRBD1 matching 9 bases. CDR1 is KGHSH and CDR2 is LQKENI in the germline V gene. V was pared by 8 bases and J by 9 bases, with 14 bases of the junction left unmatched. The CDR3 spans 14 residues. The CDR3 loop reads CASGTRTGDRVQYF. CDR3 nucleotides: TGTGCCAGCGGGACCAGGACAGGGGACAGGGTGCAGTACTTC. Supplemented by reference TRBV18 and TRBJ2-7, the full variable domain reads NAGVMQNPRHLVRRRGQEARLRCSPMKGHSHVYWYRQLPEEGLKFMVYLQKENIIDESGMPKERFSAEFPKEGPSILRIQQVVRGDSAAYFCASGTRTGDRVQYFGPGTRLTVT.

The chain links TRBV4-3 to TRBJ1-1; TRBD1 might be the D (6 bases). Germline assignment: CDR1 LGHNA and CDR2 YSLEER. V was trimmed by 4 bases and J by 0 bases, leaving 12 bases between them. The CDR3 runs 15 residues. CDR3 protein: CASSLQRQVNTEAFF. In DNA form, the CDR3 reads TGCGCCAGCAGCCTCCAAAGACAGGTGAACACTGAAGCTTTCTTT.

This clone was observed a handful of times. The sample has other DNA sequences that encode this CDR3 too. This chain joins TRBV6-1 and TRBJ1-2, with D maybe TRBD1 (5 bases). V lost 7 bases and J 14 bases, leaving 20 bases between the germline ends. This CDR3 is built from 12 residues. Germline values: CDR1 MNHNS, CDR2 SASEGT. The CDR3 nucleotides are TGTGCCAGCATCTCAGGTGGGACTTACCGGACCTTC. Its protein product is CASISGGTYRTF.

The rearrangement links TRBV6-6 to TRBJ2-5, with 8 bases that match TRBD1. V lost 7 bases to trimming and J lost 6 bases; unmatched junction nucleotides: 10. The CDR3 is made up of 14 amino acids. Per the germline V gene, CDR1 is MNHNY and CDR2 is SVGAGI (reference sequence). The DNA of the CDR3 is TGTGCCAGCACTAGCACAGGGGGTATGAAGACCCAGTACTTC. Its protein product is CASTSTGGMKTQYF.

This clone was picked up one time. This sequence joins TRBV6-4 and TRBJ2-6, with TRBD2 as a possible D gene (5 bases). The V gene's germline CDR1 is MRHNA and CDR2 SNTAGT. With 2 bases removed from V and 2 bases from J, the gap between germline ends came to 19 bases. The CDR3 runs 19 residues. CDR3 nucleotides: TGTGCCAGCAGTGACGACCCCCCCGGGGAAGACCCTGGGGCCAACGTCCTGACTTTC. It encodes CASSDDPPGEDPGANVLTF.

The genes are TRBV4-3 and TRBJ1-2; 8 bases agree with TRBD1. Per germline, CDR1 LGHNA and CDR2 YSLEER. V shed 2 bases, J shed 7 bases, and the junction held 6 bases outside the gene matches. The CDR3 consists of 14 residues. The DNA of the CDR3 is TGCGCCAGCAGCCAACAACGGACAGGGACTGGCTACACCTTC. It yields the protein CASSQQRTGTGYTF.

For the CDR3, the DNA is TGTGCCAGCAGCCCACAGGGGGCCGGTGGTGAAGCTTTCTTT. Amino acid sequence: CASSPQGAGGEAFF. The V and J genes are TRBV5-4 and TRBJ1-1; 9 positions match TRBD1. Unmatched junction bases numbered 8, after V lost 4 bases and J lost 7 bases. This CDR3 spans 14 amino acids. CDR1 is SGHNT and CDR2 is YYREEE in the germline V gene (reference sequence).

This chain joins TRBV30 and TRBJ1-5; TRBD1 aligns across 7 bases. Germline V gene sequence: CDR1 GTSNPN, CDR2 SVGIG (reference sequence). After removal of 3 bases from V and 5 bases from J, the junction contained 10 bases not matched to a gene. The CDR3 consists of 15 residues. Written as DNA, the CDR3 is TGTGCCTGGAGCACGGGACAGAGTTCCGATCAGCCCCAGCATTTT. As protein: CAWSTGQSSDQPQHF. Based on the CDR3 plus reference TRBV30 and TRBJ1-5, the full variable domain is SQTIHQWPATLVQPVGSPLSLECTVEGTSNPNLYWYRQAAGRGLQLLFYSVGIGQISSEVPQNLSASRPQDRQFILSSKKLLLSDSGFYLCAWSTGQSSDQPQHFGDGTRLSIL.

This sequence joins TRBV5-1 and TRBJ1-3, with 8 nucleotides matching TRBD1. In germline, CDR1 is SGHRS, CDR2 YFSETQ. V shed 2 bases and J 2 bases; nucleotides not matched to a gene: 18. CDR3 size: 20 residues. The CDR3 nucleotides read TGCGCCAGCAGCTTCTTTACAAGGACAGGGCCTATGGTAACTGGAAACACCATATATTTT. Its protein product is CASSFFTRTGPMVTGNTIYF.

The V call is TRBV7-2, the J call TRBJ2-3; 9 nucleotides agree with TRBD2. This CDR3 region has 15 residues. With V trimmed by 5 bases and J by 3 bases, 6 bases remained unmatched. Germline assignment: CDR1 SGHTA and CDR2 FQGNSA. CDR3 in amino acids: CASSPGTSRTDTQYF. CDR3 nucleotide sequence: TGTGCCAGCAGCCCAGGGACTAGCCGTACAGATACGCAGTATTTT.

This chain uses TRBV9 with TRBJ2-5; TRBD2 aligns across 8 bases. V lost 3 bases, J lost 9 bases, and 1 base stayed unmatched. The CDR3 consists of 11 residues. Looked up from germline, CDR1 is SGDLS and CDR2 is YYNGEE. The CDR3 nucleotides read TGTGCCAGCAGCGCGGGGGGGGCCCAGTACTTC. Residues: CASSAGGAQYF.

V gene TRBV5-1 combines with J gene TRBJ1-1, with D unclear. Germline V gene data show CDR1 as SGHRS and CDR2 as YFSETQ. The CDR3 is 15 residues long. Trimming stripped 2 bases from V and 0 bases from J, with 11 bases between. The CDR3 coding sequence is TGCGCCAGCAGCTTTATCCCGGGGTTGAACACTGAAGCTTTCTTT. It is translated as CASSFIPGLNTEAFF.

The chain is built from TRBV7-8 and TRBJ1-5; no definite D call. The CDR3 totals 12 residues. Looked up from germline, CDR1 is SGHVS and CDR2 is FQNEAQ. Trimming took 2 bases from V and 6 from J, leaving 5 bases between them. The CDR3 nucleotides are TGTGCCAGCAGCTTAACGGGTCAGCCCCAGCATTTT. Translation: CASSLTGQPQHF.

The gene calls are TRBV10-1 and TRBJ2-3; D possibly corresponds to TRBD2 (7 bases). The CDR3 consists of 15 residues. Trimming removed 0 bases from V and 4 bases from J, with 11 bases in between. The germline CDR1 and CDR2 sequences are WNHNN and SYGVQD (reference sequence). CDR3 region: CASSESRGRADTQYF. The CDR3 DNA sequence: TGCGCCAGCAGTGAGTCGCGGGGGCGGGCAGATACGCAGTATTTT.

The V call is TRBV2, the J call TRBJ2-5, with a weak D call TRBD2 (6 bases). The germline gives CDR1 SNHLY, CDR2 FYNNEI. The CDR3 extends over 13 amino acids. The V gene lost 2 bases and the J gene lost 13 bases, with 17 bases spanning the gap. As DNA, the CDR3 is TGTGCCAGCAGTGAACATGACAGAGGGACTGCGTACTTC. Translated, it gives CASSEHDRGTAYF.

The V gene is TRBV6-1, the J gene TRBJ1-3; a weak D match, TRBD1 (6 bases). Per germline, CDR1 MNHNS and CDR2 SASEGT. Trimming removed 6 bases from V and 0 bases from J, with 12 bases in between. The CDR3 contains 15 residues. The CDR3 protein is CASSPLQGSGNTIYF. DNA for the CDR3: TGTGCCAGCAGCCCTCTACAGGGCTCTGGAAACACCATATATTTT.

The chain has TRBV7-8 and TRBJ1-5, with D unresolved. The CDR3 consists of 14 residues. Germline CDR1 and CDR2: SGHVS and FQNEAQ. V lost 3 bases to trimming and J lost 2 bases, with 8 bases between them. In DNA form, the CDR3 reads TGTGCCAGCAGCTTGGCCCACGGCAATCAGCCCCAGCATTTT. Translation gives CASSLAHGNQPQHF. Variable domain in full (rest from reference TRBV7-8 and TRBJ1-5): GAGVSQSPRYKVAKRGQDVALRCDPISGHVSLFWYQQALGQGPEFLTYFQNEAQLDKSGLPSDRFFAERPEGSVSTLKIQRTQQEDSAVYLCASSLAHGNQPQHFGDGTRLSIL.

The rearrangement joins TRBV2 to TRBJ2-7; TRBD1 is a possible D gene (5 bases). V was clipped by 2 bases and J by 7 bases, with 12 bases between them. Germline V gene data show CDR1 as SNHLY and CDR2 as FYNNEI. CDR3 size: 13 residues. The CDR3 nucleotides are TGTGCCAGCAGTGAACGGCAGGGTGGGGAGCAGTACTTC. It is translated as CASSERQGGEQYF.

Details on this clone: The sample contains more than one DNA sequence encoding this CDR3. The chain recombines TRBV18 with TRBJ1-5; 8 positions match TRBD1. The CDR3 totals 14 residues. Germline V gene data show CDR1 as KGHSH and CDR2 as LQKENI. Trimming at V came to 3 bases and at J to 2 bases, leaving 0 bases not matched to a gene. The CDR3 nucleotides read TGTGCCAGCTCACCGGACAGGGGCAATCAGCCCCAGCATTTT. Its translation: CASSPDRGNQPQHF. The full variable domain, its missing parts supplied by reference TRBV18 and TRBJ1-5, is NAGVMQNPRHLVRRRGQEARLRCSPMKGHSHVYWYRQLPEEGLKFMVYLQKENIIDESGMPKERFSAEFPKEGPSILRIQQVVRGDSAAYFCASSPDRGNQPQHFGDGTRLSIL.